These 30 T cell receptor beta chains were sequenced from one sample in a study of cytomegalovirus exposure and HLA in healthy donors. Data came from immunoSEQ multiplex PCR; TCRdb stores just in-frame clones and leaves some out. This table has about 360,000 clones, roughly 89% appearing once. Sample: PBMCs. These receptor sequences come from a woman between 18 and 29 years old in good health and CMV-seronegative.

The genes are TRBV9 and TRBJ2-2; 12 nucleotides line up with TRBD2. J lost 3 bases, V lost 4 bases, and 7 bases had no gene match. The CDR3 loop spans 17 amino acids. The germline V gene has CDR1 SGDLS and CDR2 YYNGEE. The CDR3: CASSWTRTSGDTGELFF. In nucleotides, the CDR3 is TGTGCCAGCAGCTGGACGAGGACTAGCGGGGACACCGGGGAGCTGTTTTTT.

This clone has more than one count but fewer than ten. CDR3 sequence: CASSLGAGTYNEQFF. In nucleotides, the CDR3 is TGTGCCAGCAGCTTAGGGGCGGGAACCTACAATGAGCAGTTCTTC. The genes are TRBV7-8 and TRBJ2-1; maybe TRBD2 (6 bases). The germline gives CDR1 SGHVS, CDR2 FQNEAQ. Trimming removed 1 base at V and 2 bases at J, with 9 bases between. The CDR3 length is 15 residues.

CDR3 residues: CASSLWDSPNELTF. The DNA for the CDR3 is TGTGCCAGCAGTTTATGGGACAGTCCTAATGAACTCACCTTC. The chain has TRBV28 and TRBJ1-2, with D maybe TRBD1 (6 bases). V lost 0 bases and J lost 13, with 18 bases in between. Germline-derived CDR1 and CDR2 are MDHEN and SYDVKM. The CDR3 has 14 residues.

The V call is TRBV6-5, the J call TRBJ2-1, with D possibly TRBD2 on 6 matching bases. Germline lookup yields CDR1 MNHEY and CDR2 SVGAGI. The V end lost 2 bases, the J end lost 0 bases, and 11 bases lay between the germline ends. This CDR3 region has 16 residues. The CDR3 loop reads CASSYVYGSSYNEQFF. The CDR3 DNA reads TGTGCCAGCAGTTACGTGTACGGGAGCTCCTACAATGAGCAGTTCTTC.

The rearrangement links TRBV6-5 to TRBJ2-7, with 7 bases fitting TRBD1. V lost 6 bases to trimming and J lost 3 bases; unmatched junction nucleotides: 8. The CDR3 contains 14 residues. Germline V lookup: CDR1 MNHEY, CDR2 SVGAGI. The CDR3 is CASRMGTELYEQYF. In nucleotides, the CDR3 is TGTGCCAGCAGGATGGGGACAGAGCTCTACGAGCAGTACTTC.

This chain uses TRBV10-2 with TRBJ2-7; TRBD2 matches at 10 bases. The germline CDR1 and CDR2 sequences are WSHSY and SAAADI. The CDR3 sequence is 14 residues long. V was pared by 4 bases and J by 6 bases, with 6 bases of the junction left unmatched. The CDR3 sequence: CASSGIAGGSEQYF. CDR3 bases: TGCGCCAGCAGTGGTATAGCGGGAGGCAGCGAGCAGTACTTC.

The gene calls are TRBV4-1 and TRBJ2-3; 13 bases are a match to TRBD2. CDR1 and CDR2 (germline): MGHRA, YSYEKL. With V trimmed by 4 bases and J by 2 bases, 6 bases remained unmatched. The CDR3 consists of 17 residues. CDR3 amino acids: CASSLGTSGAITDTQYF. The CDR3 DNA reads TGCGCCAGCAGCCTAGGGACTAGCGGGGCGATCACAGATACGCAGTATTTT.

The chain employs TRBV2 and TRBJ2-5; TRBD1 matches 7 bases. Germline V lookup: CDR1 SNHLY, CDR2 FYNNEI. The V segment lost 10 bases and the J segment 2 bases; nucleotides outside the gene matches: 4. CDR3 size: 12 residues. The CDR3 reads CANKGQQETQYF. The CDR3 coding sequence is TGTGCCAACAAGGGACAGCAAGAGACCCAGTACTTC.

V gene TRBV5-1 combines with J gene TRBJ2-3; TRBD2 matches at 10 bases. CDR1 is SGHRS and CDR2 is YFSETQ in the germline V gene. Trimming took 0 bases from V and 0 from J; bases not matched to a gene: 7. The CDR3 is made up of 18 amino acids. This CDR3 reads CASSLGLAGAASTDTQYF. The CDR3 region has the DNA TGCGCCAGCAGCTTGGGGCTAGCGGGGGCAGCTAGCACAGATACGCAGTATTTT.

This clone occurred once. The chain employs TRBV6-5 and TRBJ1-1, with 7 bases that match TRBD1. J gave up 4 bases and V 5 bases, and 4 bases lay outside the gene matches. The length of the CDR3 is 13 residues. Germline V gene sequence: CDR1 MNHEY, CDR2 SVGAGI. The DNA for the CDR3 is TGTGCCAGCAGTAAGGACAGGACCACTGAAGCTTTCTTT. Its translation: CASSKDRTTEAFF.

The chain combines TRBV6-6 with TRBJ2-3, with 7 nucleotides matching TRBD2. Unmatched junction bases numbered 6, after V lost 2 bases and J lost 4 bases. This CDR3 region has 15 residues. Looked up from germline, CDR1 is MNHNY and CDR2 is SVGAGI (reference sequence). This chain's CDR3 is CASSYGAGVADTQYF. The CDR3 DNA is TGTGCCAGCAGTTACGGGGCGGGGGTGGCAGATACGCAGTATTTT.

The rearrangement uses TRBV29-1 and TRBJ2-5; D may be TRBD1 (7 bases). The CDR3 consists of 16 residues. V dropped 5 bases and J dropped 0 bases, with 19 bases sitting between them. Germline CDR1 is SQVTM and CDR2 is ANQGSEA. CDR3 sequence: CSVTTTGEVNQETQYF. The CDR3 bases are TGCAGCGTTACTACCACAGGGGAGGTCAACCAAGAGACCCAGTACTTC.

The rearrangement links TRBV30 to TRBJ1-6, with 9 bases identical to TRBD1. V lost 2 bases to trimming and J lost 1 base; unmatched junction nucleotides: 3. The length of the CDR3 is 16 residues. Germline CDR1 reads GTSNPN; CDR2 reads SVGIG (reference sequence). CDR3 loop: CAWSRQGGSYNSPLHF. The CDR3 region has the DNA TGTGCCTGGAGTCGACAGGGGGGTTCCTATAATTCACCCCTCCACTTT.

A single count supports this clone. The chain couples TRBV14 to TRBJ1-3, with D tentatively TRBD1 (5 bases). With 3 bases removed from V and 0 bases from J, the gap between germline ends came to 12 bases. Germline V lookup: CDR1 SGHDN, CDR2 FVKESK. The CDR3 sequence is 16 residues long. The CDR3 is CASSHWGRPSGNTIYF. In nucleotides, the CDR3 is TGTGCCAGCAGCCATTGGGGCCGGCCCTCTGGAAACACCATATATTTT.

The gene calls are TRBV7-2 and TRBJ2-3; 7 bases fit TRBD2. V dropped 8 bases and J dropped 4; count of bases not matched to a gene: 9. Germline V lookup: CDR1 SGHTA, CDR2 FQGNSA. CDR3 size: 14 residues. The DNA for the CDR3 is TGTGCCAGCCTGGAGCGGGAATCAGCAGATACGCAGTATTTT. It yields the protein CASLERESADTQYF.

This clone was detected a few times. The CDR3 DNA is TGCGCCAGCAGCCAAGGGGGGCTTGGCAATCAGCCCCAGCATTTT. Its protein product is CASSQGGLGNQPQHF. The J gene is TRBJ1-5, the V gene TRBV4-1; perhaps TRBD1 as D (6 bases). Trimming took 1 base from V and 2 from J, leaving 9 bases between them. Germline CDR1 and CDR2: MGHRA and YSYEKL. The CDR3 has 15 amino acids.

The chain employs TRBV27 and TRBJ1-5, with unresolved D. The CDR3 has 15 amino acids. V lost 1 base and J lost 3, with 10 bases in between. CDR1 is MNHEY, CDR2 SMNVEV, per germline (reference sequence). Here the CDR3 reads CASSLLSASNQPQHF. As DNA, the CDR3 is TGTGCCAGCAGTTTATTGAGCGCATCCAATCAGCCCCAGCATTTT.

CDR3 sequence (DNA): TGTGCCAGCAGTGAATCCGGGACAGGGACCACTGAAGCTTTCTTT. This translates into CASSESGTGTTEAFF. This chain uses TRBV25-1 with TRBJ1-1, with 9 bases matching TRBD1. CDR3 size: 15 residues. Trimming at V came to 1 base and at J to 4 bases, leaving 4 bases not matched to a gene. Germline assignment: CDR1 MGHDK and CDR2 SYGVNS.

This chain links TRBV2 with TRBJ2-5, with TRBD2 as a possible D gene (5 bases). The CDR3 has 12 residues. V lost 0 bases and J 7 bases, leaving 6 bases between the germline ends. The V gene's germline CDR1 is SNHLY and CDR2 FYNNEI. CDR3 amino acids: CASSEARGTQYF. DNA of the CDR3: TGTGCCAGCAGTGAAGCACGGGGGACCCAGTACTTC.

The chain recombines TRBV5-1 with TRBJ2-7; tentatively, D is TRBD1 (5 bases). Per germline, CDR1 SGHRS and CDR2 YFSETQ. V lost 0 bases and J lost 5, with 12 bases in between. The CDR3 is 14 residues long. The CDR3: CASSLAGIGDEQYF. In nucleotides, the CDR3 is TGCGCCAGCAGCTTGGCAGGGATCGGCGACGAGCAGTACTTC.

CDR3 DNA: TGTGCCAGCAGCCAACAGGGTTACAGCAATCAGCCCCAGCATTTT. Its translation is CASSQQGYSNQPQHF. The V and J genes are TRBV16 and TRBJ1-5; D might be TRBD1 (5 bases). Germline V CDR1 and CDR2: KGHSY, FQNENV. Trimming stripped 2 bases from V and 1 base from J, with 9 bases between. The CDR3 extends over 15 amino acids.

V and J are TRBV5-1 and TRBJ1-4; D is uncertain. CDR1 and CDR2 from the germline V gene are SGHRS and YFSETQ. Trimming took off 0 bases at V and 0 bases at J, with 6 bases between the two ends. CDR3 length: 15 amino acids. This chain's CDR3 is CASSLERATNEKLFF. The CDR3 coding sequence is TGCGCCAGCAGCTTGGAGCGTGCAACTAATGAAAAACTGTTTTTT.

The chain couples TRBV28 to TRBJ2-1; 10 positions agree with TRBD2. The V gene's germline CDR1 is MDHEN and CDR2 SYDVKM. The CDR3 is 15 amino acids. The V and J ends lost 7 bases and 6 bases, in that order; junction bases with no gene match: 9. CDR3 nucleotide sequence: TGTGCCAGCACCCTACTAGCGGGACGGCTCAATGAGCAGTTCTTC. Translation: CASTLLAGRLNEQFF.

The V and J genes are TRBV28 and TRBJ2-5; D is possibly TRBD1 (6 bases). Trimming shortened V by 4 bases and J by 4 bases, and 13 bases separated the two germline ends. Germline V gene sequence: CDR1 MDHEN, CDR2 SYDVKM. The CDR3 consists of 14 residues. CDR3 sequence reads: CASSSTGNGETQYF. CDR3 in DNA: TGTGCCAGCAGTTCCACAGGGAATGGAGAGACCCAGTACTTC.

To note about this clone: One end of the junction does not line up with germline, which may come from a read error. The chain combines TRBV25-1 with TRBJ2-3, with D possibly being TRBD1 (6 bases). The CDR3 spans 16 residues. Germline V gene lookup returns CDR1 MGHDK and CDR2 SYGVNS. The CDR3: CASSKYPGTTTDTQYF. The CDR3 nucleotides read TGTGCCAGCAGTAAATATCCCGGGACAACCACAGATACGCAGTATTTT.

This sequence joins TRBV28 and TRBJ2-2, with TRBD2 as a possible D gene (7 bases). The V gene lost 9 bases and the J gene lost 6 bases, with 14 bases spanning the gap. This CDR3 is 13 amino acids long. Germline V CDR1 and CDR2: MDHEN, SYDVKM. The CDR3 bases are TGTGCCAGTACCCCCGGGGGGCCCGGGGAGCTGTTTTTT. The encoded protein is CASTPGGPGELFF.

The J gene is TRBJ2-3, the V gene TRBV29-1; a possible D gene is TRBD2 (6 bases). V lost 2 bases, J lost 2 bases, and 17 bases lay in between. The CDR3 spans 16 residues. Per germline, CDR1 SQVTM and CDR2 ANQGSEA. The CDR3 sequence: CSVELIGSPFTDTQYF. CDR3 DNA: TGCAGCGTTGAATTGATCGGGAGTCCGTTCACAGATACGCAGTATTTT.

The chain links TRBV15 to TRBJ2-6; TRBD2 is a possible D gene (5 bases). V lost 0 bases, J lost 0 bases, and 15 bases lay in between. The CDR3 spans 19 residues. The germline V gene encodes CDR1 LNHNV and CDR2 YYDKDF (reference sequence). In nucleotides, the CDR3 is TGTGCCACCAGCAGAGATCATTGGGGAGCAATCTCTGGGGCCAACGTCCTGACTTTC. It translates to CATSRDHWGAISGANVLTF.

The V gene is TRBV15, the J gene TRBJ1-5; TRBD1 agrees at 7 bases. The V segment lost 3 bases and the J segment 5 bases; nucleotides outside the gene matches: 4. The CDR3 is made up of 14 amino acids. Germline values: CDR1 LNHNV, CDR2 YYDKDF (reference sequence). CDR3 bases: TGTGCCACCAGCAGTTACAGGGGATATCAGCCCCAGCATTTT. Residues: CATSSYRGYQPQHF.

In DNA, the CDR3 is TGTGCCAGCAAGGTCCATGCAGGGGGCGATGAAAAACTGTTTTTT. It is translated as CASKVHAGGDEKLFF. The V gene is TRBV2, the J gene TRBJ1-4; TRBD1 agrees at 8 bases. Trimming took 7 bases from V and 6 from J; bases not matched to a gene: 10. Germline V gene sequence: CDR1 SNHLY, CDR2 FYNNEI. The length of the CDR3 is 15 residues.